The 16 T cell receptor beta chains below come from one sample, sequenced in a study of blood T cell repertoires in COVID-19. Data came from immunoSEQ multiplex PCR; TCRdb stores just in-frame clones and leaves some out. The table has about 220,000 clones, 84% seen once; the top ten hold 5.5% to 7.5%. Sequencing was performed on PBMCs or T cells enriched from blood (not recorded which). The receptors shown here come from a woman aged 35 to 49 who had recovered from COVID-19.

V is TRBV30 and J is TRBJ2-1; 7 nucleotides agree with TRBD2. The CDR3 is 14 residues long. V shed 3 bases and J 5 bases; nucleotides not matched to a gene: 7. CDR1 and CDR2 (germline): GTSNPN, SVGIG (reference sequence). CDR3 sequence reads: CAWRASGVHNEQFF. The CDR3 coding sequence is TGTGCCTGGAGAGCCAGCGGGGTCCACAATGAGCAGTTCTTC.

The chain couples TRBV5-8 to TRBJ2-6; unclear D gene. Trimming stripped 3 bases from V and 0 bases from J, with 7 bases between. This CDR3 has 15 residues. CDR1 is SGHTS and CDR2 is YDEGEE in the germline V gene. DNA for the CDR3: TGTGCCAGCAGCTCCTGGCACTCTGGGGCCAACGTCCTGACTTTC. Translating it yields CASSSWHSGANVLTF.

The chain uses TRBV19 and TRBJ2-3, with TRBD1 matching over 10 bases. CDR1 is LNHDA, CDR2 SQIVND, per germline (reference sequence). V was pared by 6 bases and J by 3 bases, with 0 bases of the junction left unmatched. CDR3 length: 13 amino acids. CDR3 amino acids: CASRDRGTDTQYF. The CDR3 region has the DNA TGTGCCAGTAGGGACAGGGGGACAGATACGCAGTATTTT.

The chain combines TRBV29-1 with TRBJ2-1, with TRBD2 matching over 9 bases. This CDR3 is 15 amino acids long. J lost 3 bases, V lost 6 bases, and 9 bases had no gene match. The germline V gene has CDR1 SQVTM and CDR2 ANQGSEA. CDR3 DNA: TGCAGCGTCCTACTAGCGGGTTATGGCTACAATGAGCAGTTCTTC. Protein: CSVLLAGYGYNEQFF.

This chain links TRBV9 with TRBJ1-4; 8 nucleotides align to TRBD1. V lost 4 bases, J lost 7 bases, and 9 bases stayed unmatched. The CDR3 has 15 residues. Germline V lookup: CDR1 SGDLS, CDR2 YYNGEE. CDR3: CASSPRQGFGEKLFF. The DNA for the CDR3 is TGTGCCAGCAGCCCCCGACAGGGGTTCGGTGAAAAACTGTTTTTT. The full variable domain, with the rest looked up from reference TRBV9 and TRBJ1-4, is DSGVTQTPKHLITATGQRVTLRCSPRSGDLSVYWYQQSLDQGLQFLIQYYNGEERAKGNILERFSAQQFPDLHSELNLSSLELGDSALYFCASSPRQGFGEKLFFGSGTQLSVL.

This chain connects TRBV28 to TRBJ1-2, with D hard to call. V was cut by 8 bases and J by 4 bases, with 5 bases left in between. The CDR3 is 10 residues long. Germline V lookup: CDR1 MDHEN, CDR2 SYDVKM. The chain's CDR3 is CASGSYGYTF. CDR3 sequence (DNA): TGTGCCAGCGGGAGCTATGGCTACACCTTC.

The chain employs TRBV7-9 and TRBJ2-7; D not certain. Germline lookup yields CDR1 SEHNR and CDR2 FQNEAQ (reference sequence). The length of the CDR3 is 12 residues. V was clipped by 5 bases and J by 6 bases, with 11 bases between them. CDR3 amino acids: CASSQGEREQYF. CDR3 coding DNA: TGTGCCAGCAGCCAAGGAGAGCGCGAGCAGTACTTC. Complete variable domain (other parts from reference TRBV7-9 and TRBJ2-7): DTGVSQNPRHKITKRGQNVTFRCDPISEHNRLYWYRQTLGQGPEFLTYFQNEAQLEKSRLLSDRFSAERPKGSFSTLEIQRTEQGDSAMYLCASSQGEREQYFGPGTRLTVT.

The chain has TRBV7-7 and TRBJ2-1; TRBD2 matches 8 bases. Per germline, CDR1 SSHAT and CDR2 FNYEAQ (reference sequence). CDR3 length equals 16 residues. J lost 7 bases, V lost 2 bases, and 10 bases had no gene match. CDR3 sequence (DNA): TGTGCCAGCAGCTTAAGTCGTTTAGCGGGGCGAAATGAGCAGTTCTTC. Encoded protein: CASSLSRLAGRNEQFF.

This clone was found a few times. V and J are TRBV19 and TRBJ1-5, with D perhaps TRBD1 (6 bases). V lost 4 bases and J lost 3, with 10 bases in between. The germline gives CDR1 LNHDA, CDR2 SQIVND (reference sequence). CDR3 size: 14 residues. The CDR3: CASSTGQPNQPQHF. The CDR3 bases are TGTGCCAGTAGTACTGGACAGCCCAATCAGCCCCAGCATTTT.

The chain joins TRBV30 to TRBJ2-3; 12 bases line up with TRBD2. The junction had 15 bases not matched to a gene; V was cut back by 8 bases and J by 3 bases. Looked up from germline, CDR1 is GTSNPN and CDR2 is SVGIG (reference sequence). The CDR3 length is 17 residues. The DNA of the CDR3 is TGTGCCGGAGCGCTAGCGGGAGGGCCTATTTGGACAGATACGCAGTATTTT. This sequence encodes CAGALAGGPIWTDTQYF.

In its sample, this clone was seen once. The J gene is TRBJ2-1, the V gene TRBV3-1 (or the pseudogene TRBV3-2); no clear D. Germline CDR1 and CDR2: LGHDT and YNNKEL (reference sequence). This CDR3 has 13 residues. Trimming cost V 3 bases and J 6 bases, with 9 bases left between them. CDR3 region: CASSQARLNEQFF. CDR3 nucleotides: TGTGCCAGCAGCCAGGCTAGACTCAATGAGCAGTTCTTC.

This chain joins TRBV7-2 and TRBJ2-5, with D tentatively TRBD1 (6 bases). The CDR3 loop spans 15 amino acids. Germline CDR1 and CDR2: SGHTA and FQGNSA. Trimming left V 8 bases short and J 2 bases short, with 18 bases between. This CDR3 is CASGLDRLAQETQYF. CDR3 nucleotide sequence: TGTGCCAGCGGCCTCGACAGGTTAGCACAAGAGACCCAGTACTTC.

This rearrangement joins TRBV20-1 to TRBJ2-1; the match to TRBD1 covers 10 bases. The V and J ends lost 6 bases and 7 bases, in that order; junction bases with no gene match: 0. This CDR3 has 11 amino acids. Germline V gene sequence: CDR1 DFQATT, CDR2 SNEGSKA (reference sequence). CDR3 bases: TGCAGTGCGGACAGGGGGAATGAGCAGTTCTTC. Translated: CSADRGNEQFF.

The chain links TRBV2 to TRBJ2-1, with no clear D. Between the trimmed V and J ends, which lost 4 bases and 6 bases, there was a span of 4 bases. The CDR3 length is 11 residues. Germline V gives CDR1 SNHLY, CDR2 FYNNEI. The CDR3 DNA sequence: TGTGCCAGCAGTGGAGTCAATGAGCAGTTCTTC. It translates to CASSGVNEQFF.

The chain has TRBV7-2 and TRBJ2-1; 13 nucleotides match TRBD2. Germline V gene data show CDR1 as SGHTA and CDR2 as FQGNSA. The CDR3 is made up of 15 amino acids. J lost 7 bases, V lost 5 bases, and 5 bases had no gene match. CDR3 bases: TGTGCCAGCAGCCAACGGACTAGCGGGAGAAATGAGCAGTTCTTC. It encodes CASSQRTSGRNEQFF.

This chain connects TRBV7-9 to TRBJ2-2; D is uncertain. This CDR3 contains 14 residues. From germline, CDR1 is SEHNR and CDR2 FQNEAQ (reference sequence). V was pared by 5 bases and J by 4 bases, with 11 bases between. CDR3 DNA: TGTGCCAGCAGCCTAGGATGGGCCACCGGGGAGCTGTTTTTT. It codes for CASSLGWATGELFF.